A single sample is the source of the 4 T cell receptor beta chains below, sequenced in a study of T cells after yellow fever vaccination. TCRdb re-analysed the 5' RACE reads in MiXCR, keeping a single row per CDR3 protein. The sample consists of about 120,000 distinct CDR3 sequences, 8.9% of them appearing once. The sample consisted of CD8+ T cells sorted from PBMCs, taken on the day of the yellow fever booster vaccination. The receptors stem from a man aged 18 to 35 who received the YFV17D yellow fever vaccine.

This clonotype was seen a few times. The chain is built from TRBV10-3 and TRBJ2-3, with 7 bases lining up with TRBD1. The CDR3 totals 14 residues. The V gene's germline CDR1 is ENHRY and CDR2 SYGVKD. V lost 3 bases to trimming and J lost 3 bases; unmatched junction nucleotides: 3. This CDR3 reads CAISDKTGTDTQYF. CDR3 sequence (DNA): TGTGCCATCAGTGACAAGACAGGGACAGATACGCAGTATTTT.

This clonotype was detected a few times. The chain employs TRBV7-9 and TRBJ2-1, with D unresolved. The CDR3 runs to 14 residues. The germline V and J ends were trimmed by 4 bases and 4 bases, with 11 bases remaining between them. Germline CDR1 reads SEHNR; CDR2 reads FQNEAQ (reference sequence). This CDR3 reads CASSSSNSYNEQFF. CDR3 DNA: TGTGCCAGCAGCTCCTCTAACAGTTACAATGAGCAGTTCTTC.

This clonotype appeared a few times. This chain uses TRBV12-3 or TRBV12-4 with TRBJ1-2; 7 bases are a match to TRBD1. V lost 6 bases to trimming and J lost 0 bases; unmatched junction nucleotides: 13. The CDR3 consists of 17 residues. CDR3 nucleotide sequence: TGTGCCAGCAGCGCCGGGACAGTTAATTCTCCTAACTATGGCTACACCTTC. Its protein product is CASSAGTVNSPNYGYTF.

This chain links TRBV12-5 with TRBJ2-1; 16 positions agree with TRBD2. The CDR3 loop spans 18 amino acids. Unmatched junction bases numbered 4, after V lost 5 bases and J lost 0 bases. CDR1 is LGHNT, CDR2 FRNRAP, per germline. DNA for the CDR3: TGTGCTAGTGGTCCCGGGACTAGCGGGGGGGACTCCTACAATGAGCAGTTCTTC. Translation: CASGPGTSGGDSYNEQFF.